These 32 T cell receptor beta chains came from one sample sequenced in a study of T-cell reconstitution after alpha-beta-depleted transplantation in children. The library targeted TCRbeta and was prepared with unique molecular identifiers. Each CDR3 protein is one row after TCRdb ran MiXCR on the PCR reads. The repertoire holds fewer than 400,000 distinct CDR3 sequences, 23% seen once, with approximately 11% in the top ten. The sequencing used PBMCs, mostly from graft donor cells, collected 180 days after TCRalphabeta/CD19-depleted stem cell transplant. Receptors originate from a male patient aged 5 to 17 who had a stem cell transplant for acute lymphoblastic leukemia, so the T cells may come from the graft donor.

Only a few counts were recorded for this clonotype. This chain joins TRBV12-3 or TRBV12-4 and TRBJ2-3; D is unclear. The CDR3 sequence is 13 residues long. Trimming removed 5 bases from V and 3 bases from J, with 9 bases in between. In DNA, the CDR3 is TGTGCCAGCAGTCCAATTTTGACAGATACGCAGTATTTT. Its protein is CASSPILTDTQYF.

This clonotype was counted a few times. V usage is TRBV5-1 and J usage is TRBJ2-4; 9 bases map to TRBD2. CDR1 and CDR2 from the germline V gene are SGHRS and YFSETQ. This CDR3 is built from 16 residues. Trimming took 2 bases from V and 1 from J; bases not matched to a gene: 4. The CDR3 DNA follows: TGCGCCAGCAGCTTAAGGAGCGGGAGGGCCAAAAACATTCAGTACTTC. This encodes CASSLRSGRAKNIQYF.

This clonotype was seen only a few times. The chain has TRBV7-9 and TRBJ1-1; D ambiguous. V was cut by 6 bases and J by 0 bases, with 11 bases left in between. This CDR3 region has 14 residues. Per the germline V gene, CDR1 is SEHNR and CDR2 is FQNEAQ (reference sequence). CDR3 DNA sequence: TGTGCCAGCAGACTTACTACAGTGAACACTGAAGCTTTCTTT. Residues: CASRLTTVNTEAFF. The variable domain in full, completed from reference TRBV7-9 and TRBJ1-1, reads DTGVSQNPRHKITKRGQNVTFRCDPISEHNRLYWYRQTLGQGPEFLTYFQNEAQLEKSRLLSDRFSAERPKGSFSTLEIQRTEQGDSAMYLCASRLTTVNTEAFFGQGTRLTVV.

The chain recombines TRBV29-1 with TRBJ1-5; D is undetermined. Germline V gene sequence: CDR1 SQVTM, CDR2 ANQGSEA. V lost 1 base to trimming and J lost 0 bases, with 4 bases between them. This CDR3 has 13 residues. This chain's CDR3 is CSVEADSNQPQHF. The CDR3 DNA reads TGCAGCGTTGAAGCGGATAGCAATCAGCCCCAGCATTTT.

This clonotype was observed a few times. J is TRBJ2-5 and V is TRBV20-1, with 14 bases matching TRBD2. The CDR3 extends over 18 amino acids. J was trimmed by 3 bases and V by 1 base; bases with no gene match: 10. Per germline, CDR1 DFQATT and CDR2 SNEGSKA (reference sequence). This chain's CDR3 is CSARGFTGLAGVEETQYF. In nucleotides, the CDR3 is TGCAGTGCTAGAGGGTTTACGGGACTAGCGGGAGTGGAAGAGACCCAGTACTTC.

This clonotype turned up a few times. The chain combines TRBV3-1 with TRBJ1-2, with D possibly being TRBD1 (5 bases). The germline V gene encodes CDR1 LGHDT and CDR2 YNNKEL (reference sequence). CDR3 length: 14 amino acids. V was clipped by 2 bases and J by 4 bases, with 11 bases between them. In DNA form, the CDR3 reads TGTGCCAGCAGCCAAAGCTGGGGCATCTATGGCTACACCTTC. It encodes CASSQSWGIYGYTF.

V gene TRBV7-6 combines with J gene TRBJ1-3, with D maybe TRBD1 (6 bases). There are 15 residues in the CDR3. V lost 2 bases, J lost 1 base, and 9 bases lay in between. CDR1 is SGHVS, CDR2 FNYEAQ, per germline. The CDR3 region is CASSLWQGSGNTIYF. CDR3 DNA sequence: TGTGCCAGCAGCTTATGGCAGGGGTCTGGAAACACCATATATTTT.

This sequence joins TRBV7-9 and TRBJ2-1, with D unclear. The CDR3 has 12 residues. CDR1 SEHNR and CDR2 FQNEAQ come from the germline V gene (reference sequence). The ends were cut back, 2 bases at V and 10 bases at J, with 9 bases in the middle. CDR3 sequence: CASSLSNDEQFF. The CDR3 DNA reads TGTGCCAGCAGCTTAAGTAATGACGAGCAGTTCTTC.

This clonotype was counted only a few times. This sequence joins TRBV7-8 and TRBJ2-7; 7 bases are shared with TRBD2. Per the germline V gene, CDR1 is SGHVS and CDR2 is FQNEAQ. The CDR3 is 16 residues long. Losses at the gene ends were 3 bases for V and 3 bases for J; bases not matched to a gene: 11. CDR3 sequence: CASSFSGLADLYEQYF. Written as DNA, the CDR3 is TGTGCCAGCAGCTTTTCAGGGCTAGCGGACCTCTACGAGCAGTACTTC.

The chain uses TRBV6-5 and TRBJ2-5; unclear D gene. V gave up 4 bases and J gave up 1 base, with 10 bases separating them. CDR1 and CDR2 (germline): MNHEY, SVGAGI. This CDR3 contains 14 residues. CDR3 protein: CASSSAVGQETQYF. The CDR3, as DNA: TGTGCCAGCAGTTCCGCGGTGGGCCAAGAGACCCAGTACTTC.

This clonotype has only a few counts. The gene calls are TRBV5-1 and TRBJ2-1; 11 bases map to TRBD2. V shed 0 bases and J 6 bases; nucleotides not matched to a gene: 5. From germline, CDR1 is SGHRS and CDR2 YFSETQ. This CDR3 has 16 residues. The CDR3 spells CASSLEYLAGGNEQFF. CDR3 coding DNA: TGCGCCAGCAGCTTGGAATACCTAGCGGGAGGCAATGAGCAGTTCTTC.

V usage is TRBV5-8 and J usage is TRBJ2-7; D not certain. This CDR3 is built from 14 residues. Per the germline V gene, CDR1 is SGHTS and CDR2 is YDEGEE. The V end lost 0 bases, the J end lost 3 bases, and 10 bases lay between the germline ends. The CDR3 sequence is CASSLGRKIYEQYF. CDR3 in DNA: TGTGCCAGCAGCTTGGGTAGGAAGATCTACGAGCAGTACTTC. Filled out from reference TRBV5-8 and TRBJ2-7, the complete variable domain reads EAGVTQSPTHLIKTRGQQATLRCSPISGHTSVYWYQQALGLGLQFLLWYDEGEERNRGNFPPRFSGRQFPNYSSELNVNALELEDSALYLCASSLGRKIYEQYFGPGTRLTVT.

This clonotype occurred a few times. The chain has TRBV7-6 and TRBJ2-3, with TRBD2 matching over 7 bases. Germline values: CDR1 SGHVS, CDR2 FNYEAQ. V lost 5 bases, J lost 4 bases, and 15 bases stayed unmatched. There are 17 residues in the CDR3. Here the CDR3 reads CASSELFGGRGADTQYF. CDR3 coding DNA: TGTGCCAGCAGCGAGCTTTTTGGCGGGAGAGGTGCAGATACGCAGTATTTT.

In this sample, this clonotype turned up a few times. This rearrangement joins TRBV20-1 to TRBJ1-5; possible D gene TRBD1, 6 bases. Deletions cut 3 bases from V and 7 bases from J, with 10 bases between. There are 12 residues in the CDR3. CDR1 is DFQATT and CDR2 is SNEGSKA in the germline V gene (reference sequence). The DNA for the CDR3 is TGCAGTGCTAGTACCGACAGGCAGCCCCAGCATTTT. The encoded protein is CSASTDRQPQHF.

This clonotype was counted ten times or more. The rearrangement uses TRBV20-1 and TRBJ2-7; 7 bases match TRBD1. The germline gives CDR1 DFQATT, CDR2 SNEGSKA (reference sequence). J lost 0 bases, V lost 3 bases, and 8 bases had no gene match. This CDR3 is built from 15 residues. This CDR3 reads CSASWGTASSYEQYF. The CDR3 region has the DNA TGCAGTGCTAGCTGGGGGACAGCTTCCTCCTACGAGCAGTACTTC.

This clonotype was recorded a few times. The chain employs TRBV5-1 and TRBJ1-1, with a weak D call TRBD1 (5 bases). CDR1 is SGHRS, CDR2 YFSETQ, per germline. V dropped 6 bases and J dropped 1 base, with 19 bases sitting between them. The CDR3 is 16 residues long. The CDR3 loop reads CASNVFGEGTNTEAFF. CDR3 nucleotides: TGCGCCAGCAACGTCTTCGGGGAGGGGACGAACACTGAAGCTTTCTTT.

The chain is built from TRBV5-1 and TRBJ2-7, with 12 bases that match TRBD1. J lost 7 bases, V lost 4 bases, and 9 bases had no gene match. The CDR3 runs 15 residues. Germline assignment: CDR1 SGHRS and CDR2 YFSETQ. In DNA form, the CDR3 reads TGCGCCAGCAGCCGAGGGACAGGGGGCGTGCGGGAGCAGTACTTC. It yields the protein CASSRGTGGVREQYF.

This chain links TRBV7-9 with TRBJ2-2, with 8 nucleotides matching TRBD2. This CDR3 contains 15 residues. Germline V lookup: CDR1 SEHNR, CDR2 FQNEAQ (reference sequence). V was clipped by 5 bases and J by 4 bases; unmatched bases: 6. CDR3 sequence: CASSPWSGSTGELFF. Here the CDR3 DNA reads TGTGCCAGCAGCCCCTGGAGCGGGAGCACCGGGGAGCTGTTTTTT.

V gene TRBV2 combines with J gene TRBJ1-6; 9 nucleotides line up with TRBD1. The CDR3 contains 14 residues. Germline V CDR1 and CDR2: SNHLY, FYNNEI. V gave up 4 bases and J gave up 7 bases; unmatched junction bases: 2. DNA of the CDR3: TGTGCCAGCAGTGGGGACAGGGTGAATTCACCCCTCCACTTT. Translating it yields CASSGDRVNSPLHF.

The V gene is TRBV24-1, the J gene TRBJ2-1; unclear D gene. There are 13 residues in the CDR3. V was shortened by 5 bases and J by 3 bases, with 7 bases between the two germline ends. The germline V gene has CDR1 KGHDR and CDR2 SFDVKD. The CDR3 region has the DNA TGTGCCACCAGTGCAAGGCTCTACAATGAGCAGTTCTTC. Encoded protein: CATSARLYNEQFF.

This clonotype has just a few counts. The chain joins TRBV27 to TRBJ2-7; unclear D gene. V gave up 5 bases and J gave up 2 bases, with 7 bases separating them. The CDR3 is 12 amino acids. CDR1 is MNHEY and CDR2 is SMNVEV in the germline V gene (reference sequence). CDR3 sequence: CASSAPPYEQYF. The CDR3, as DNA: TGTGCCAGCAGTGCCCCCCCCTACGAGCAGTACTTC.

In this sample, this clonotype turned up a few times. The chain carries TRBV12-3 or TRBV12-4 and TRBJ1-5, with TRBD1 as a possible D gene (5 bases). V lost 3 bases, J lost 9 bases, and 15 bases lay in between. CDR3 size: 14 residues. This chain's CDR3 is CASSLHGGSAPQHF. CDR3 DNA sequence: TGTGCCAGCAGTTTGCACGGGGGTAGCGCGCCCCAGCATTTT.

This clonotype was seen more than once but under ten times. The chain has TRBV28 and TRBJ2-1; D is possibly TRBD2 (6 bases). The CDR3 spans 15 residues. V was pared by 7 bases and J by 4 bases, with 17 bases between. CDR1 and CDR2 from the germline V gene are MDHEN and SYDVKM. The CDR3 here is CASTLIGGPYNEQFF. DNA for the CDR3: TGTGCCAGCACCTTAATCGGGGGACCTTACAATGAGCAGTTCTTC.

This clonotype was seen a few times. This chain uses TRBV11-1 with TRBJ2-3; a weak D match, TRBD2 (5 bases). Deletions cut 7 bases from V and 4 bases from J, with 30 bases between. The CDR3 totals 19 residues. Germline V lookup: CDR1 SGHAT, CDR2 FQDESV (reference sequence). In DNA, the CDR3 is TGTGCCAGCAAACTTTCGATCTGGAGAGCGGTGCGCTGGGCAGATACGCAGTATTTT. Translation: CASKLSIWRAVRWADTQYF.

This clonotype appeared once. The DNA is left out, because the CDR3 cannot be placed on it with certainty; the CDR3 is given as TCRdb lists it. The rearrangement uses TRBV20-1 and TRBJ2-7. Both ends counted, the CDR3 spans 18 residues. Germline CDR1 reads DFQATT; CDR2 reads SNEGSKA (reference sequence). The CDR3: CSAPTTSAVLVGFYEQYF.

This clonotype was seen repeatedly, ten times or more. The chain links TRBV11-2 to TRBJ2-7; no reliable D call. Germline CDR1 SGHAT, CDR2 FQNNGV. CDR3 size: 15 residues. Trimming stripped 0 bases from V and 3 bases from J, with 12 bases between. The CDR3 protein is CASSLESQAFYEQYF. The CDR3 DNA reads TGTGCCAGCAGCTTAGAGTCCCAGGCTTTCTACGAGCAGTACTTC.

Here the CDR3 DNA reads TGCGCCAGCAGCCATCACCATTTCATGCGTTCGTCGACAGATACGCAGTATTTT. Translation: CASSHHHFMRSSTDTQYF. V is TRBV4-1 and J is TRBJ2-3, with D hard to call. CDR3 length equals 18 residues. The V end was cut by 3 bases, the J end by 3 bases, with 22 bases between. Germline CDR1 is MGHRA and CDR2 is YSYEKL.

This chain joins TRBV28 and TRBJ2-1; tentatively, D is TRBD1 (5 bases). This CDR3 region has 14 residues. The germline V and J ends were trimmed by 6 bases and 5 bases, with 14 bases remaining between them. Germline CDR1 is MDHEN and CDR2 is SYDVKM. For the CDR3, the DNA is TGTGCCAGCAGCTCCTTAGGGGCAAACAATGAGCAGTTCTTC. This codes for CASSSLGANNEQFF.

V gene TRBV5-1 combines with J gene TRBJ2-2, with 7 bases fitting TRBD2. Germline lookup yields CDR1 SGHRS and CDR2 YFSETQ. The CDR3 is 12 residues long. Trimming at V came to 9 bases and at J to 3 bases, leaving 2 bases not matched to a gene. The CDR3: CAITSDTGELFF. DNA of the CDR3: TGCGCCATTACTAGCGACACCGGGGAGCTGTTTTTT.

This clonotype has just a few counts. The chain employs TRBV12-3 or TRBV12-4 and TRBJ2-1; a weak D match, TRBD2 (6 bases). This CDR3 is 15 amino acids long. V was trimmed by 6 bases and J by 7 bases, leaving 19 bases between them. CDR3 nucleotides: TGTGCCAGCAGCTTCCTAGCGCGAAGAGGGAATGAGCAGTTCTTC. Translation: CASSFLARRGNEQFF.

The chain has TRBV5-1 and TRBJ2-7, with 12 positions matching TRBD2. The CDR3 has 15 residues. Per the germline V gene, CDR1 is SGHRS and CDR2 is YFSETQ. Trimming removed 3 bases from V and 3 bases from J; junction bases left unmatched: 4. The DNA of the CDR3 is TGCGCCAGCAGCTCCGGACTAGCGGGATTCTACGAGCAGTACTTC. Translated, it gives CASSSGLAGFYEQYF.

Only a few counts were recorded for this clonotype. The chain joins TRBV20-1 to TRBJ1-1; TRBD1 matches at 9 bases. The V and J ends lost 4 bases and 3 bases, in that order; junction bases with no gene match: 9. The CDR3 length is 15 residues. From germline, CDR1 is DFQATT and CDR2 SNEGSKA (reference sequence). CDR3 DNA: TGCAGTGCTAACGGGGTATGGGACAGGGACACTGAAGCTTTCTTT. It translates to CSANGVWDRDTEAFF.